This TCR beta chain was sequenced during a study of T cell responses to AZD1222 COVID-19 vaccine. Sequenced by immunoSEQ multiplex PCR; TCRdb stores in-frame clones only, minus some. This sample yields around 170,000 clones, of which 90% are seen a single time; roughly 1.6% belongs to the top ten. V was cut by 3 bases and J by 5 bases, with 13 bases left in between. This CDR3 comprises 15 residues. CDR1 and CDR2 from the germline V gene are MDHEN and SYDVKM. This clonotype was sampled from an adult in good health. Sample: peripheral blood, taken on day 0 of AZD1222 vaccination. The V and J genes are TRBV28 and TRBJ2-2, with D perhaps TRBD2 (5 bases). CDR3 in amino acids: CASSLDSRATGELFF. The CDR3 nucleotides are TGTGCCAGCAGTTTGGACTCTCGGGCAACCGGGGAGCTGTTTTTT. Full variable domain (remainder filled in from reference TRBV28 and TRBJ2-2): DVKVTQSSRYLVKRTGEKVFLECVQDMDHENMFWYRQDPGLGLRLIYFSYDVKMKEKGDIPEGYSVSREKKERFSLILESASTNQTSMYLCASSLDSRATGELFFGEGSRLTVL.